The 14 T cell receptor beta chains below all came from one sample that was sequenced in a study of blood T cell repertoires in COVID-19. This table comes from immunoSEQ multiplex PCR, and its TCRdb copy is limited to in-frame clones, with some not included. The table lists 85,000 to 110,000 clones, over 65% of them singletons. The source material was peripheral blood. Source of these receptors: a human donor in a cohort sampled during active COVID-19.

This chain connects TRBV6-5 to TRBJ1-3; 7 bases agree with TRBD1. The V and J ends lost 6 bases and 0 bases, in that order; junction bases with no gene match: 5. CDR1 MNHEY and CDR2 SVGAGI come from the germline V gene. CDR3 length equals 15 residues. The chain's CDR3 is CASRRDRSSGNTIYF. CDR3 sequence (DNA): TGTGCCAGCAGGCGGGACAGATCCTCTGGAAACACCATATATTTT.

The chain has TRBV5-1 and TRBJ1-5; 10 nucleotides line up with TRBD1. The junction had 1 base not matched to a gene; V was cut back by 5 bases and J by 5 bases. In germline, CDR1 is SGHRS, CDR2 YFSETQ. CDR3 size: 13 residues. CDR3 nucleotides: TGCGCCAGCAGGACAGGGGGCGATCAGCCCCAGCATTTT. Translated, it gives CASRTGGDQPQHF.

The chain combines TRBV5-6 with TRBJ1-2; 8 nucleotides agree with TRBD1. J was trimmed by 3 bases and V by 0 bases; bases with no gene match: 4. This CDR3 is built from 15 residues. The germline V gene encodes CDR1 SGHDT and CDR2 YYEEEE. DNA of the CDR3: TGTGCCAGCAGCTTGGGGCAGGGGGCGGACTATGGCTACACCTTC. Amino acid sequence: CASSLGQGADYGYTF.

This sequence joins TRBV15 and TRBJ1-5, with D maybe TRBD1 (5 bases). V lost 1 base and J 0 bases, leaving 16 bases between the germline ends. The CDR3 covers 18 residues. The germline V gene encodes CDR1 LNHNV and CDR2 YYDKDF (reference sequence). The CDR3 DNA is TGTGCCACCAGCAGAGCCTATTTCGGGGGTAATAGCAATCAGCCCCAGCATTTT. Translation: CATSRAYFGGNSNQPQHF.

For this clone: Other DNA sequences in the sample encode the same CDR3. The rearrangement links TRBV5-1 to TRBJ1-3; possible D gene TRBD1, 5 bases. Germline lookup yields CDR1 SGHRS and CDR2 YFSETQ. V dropped 2 bases and J dropped 0 bases, with 6 bases sitting between them. The CDR3 is 14 residues long. The CDR3: CASSFDSSGNTIYF. The CDR3 nucleotides read TGCGCCAGCAGCTTTGACAGCTCTGGAAACACCATATATTTT.

There are a few counts of this clone. This rearrangement joins TRBV4-1 to TRBJ2-1; 8 bases are shared with TRBD2. J gave up 5 bases and V 0 bases, and 9 bases lay outside the gene matches. Germline V lookup: CDR1 MGHRA, CDR2 YSYEKL. CDR3 length equals 17 residues. The CDR3: CASSQDERGPYNNEQFF. The CDR3 DNA reads TGCGCCAGCAGCCAAGATGAGCGGGGGCCCTATAACAATGAGCAGTTCTTC.

This clone has a single count. Distinct nucleotide sequences in the sample also encode this CDR3. The rearrangement links TRBV20-1 to TRBJ1-6, with D unclear. Germline assignment: CDR1 DFQATT and CDR2 SNEGSKA (reference sequence). This CDR3 is built from 15 residues. V was clipped by 3 bases and J by 0 bases, with 9 bases between them. CDR3 DNA sequence: TGCAGTGCTAGTTTCGGGAGCTCCTATAATTCACCCCTCCACTTT. Amino acids: CSASFGSSYNSPLHF.

The table lists this clone with a few counts. The V gene is TRBV27, the J gene TRBJ2-1; 9 positions agree with TRBD1. The CDR3 sequence is 15 residues long. The germline CDR1 and CDR2 sequences are MNHEY and SMNVEV (reference sequence). J gave up 5 bases and V 7 bases, and 9 bases lay outside the gene matches. CDR3 in amino acids: CASTRWDRAHNEQFF. CDR3 coding DNA: TGTGCCAGCACCCGTTGGGACAGGGCCCACAATGAGCAGTTCTTC.

This sequence joins TRBV28 and TRBJ2-7; 7 positions agree with TRBD1. Germline CDR1 is MDHEN and CDR2 is SYDVKM. Unmatched junction bases numbered 10, after V lost 8 bases and J lost 0 bases. CDR3 length equals 15 residues. Written as DNA, the CDR3 is TGTGCCAGCCGAGAGGACAGGCTCAGCTCCTACGAGCAGTACTTC. This sequence encodes CASREDRLSSYEQYF.

This clone was counted only a few times. The sample contains more than one DNA sequence encoding this CDR3. CDR3 sequence (DNA): TGCGCCAGCAGCCTGTGGGGGGACACTGAAGCTTTCTTT. This translates into CASSLWGDTEAFF. The chain employs TRBV5-1 and TRBJ1-1; possible D gene TRBD1, 5 bases. The germline V gene encodes CDR1 SGHRS and CDR2 YFSETQ. The CDR3 contains 13 residues. V was pared by 4 bases and J by 3 bases, with 10 bases between.

The rearrangement joins TRBV1 to TRBJ1-2; the tabulated D call, TRBD1, remains unverified against the DNA. TRBV1 corresponds to a pseudogene. The CDR3 is 17 residues long. In DNA, the CDR3 is TGCACCAGCAGACGACAGCAAACCAAAGTCTATAACTATGGCTACACCTTC. As protein: CTSRRQQTKVYNYGYTF.

This clone has a handful of counts. This chain connects TRBV11-3 to TRBJ1-1; D ambiguous. Germline V gives CDR1 SGHNT, CDR2 YENEEA. The CDR3 covers 15 residues. The V end was cut by 5 bases, the J end by 0 bases, with 13 bases between. CDR3 DNA sequence: TGTGCCAGCAGCCCTCGACACAACATGAACACTGAAGCTTTCTTT. This gives the protein CASSPRHNMNTEAFF.

This chain joins TRBV19 and TRBJ1-1; D gene unclear. Germline CDR1 and CDR2: LNHDA and SQIVND (reference sequence). Trimming removed 2 bases at V and 6 bases at J, with 10 bases between. The CDR3 extends over 13 amino acids. As DNA, the CDR3 is TGTGCCAGTAGTATACGTGGAGGTCCTGAAGCTTTCTTT. Its translation: CASSIRGGPEAFF. The variable domain in full, with the rest retrieved from reference TRBV19 and TRBJ1-1, is DGGITQSPKYLFRKEGQNVTLSCEQNLNHDAMYWYRQDPGQGLRLIYYSQIVNDFQKGDIAEGYSVSREKKESFPLTVTSAQKNPTAFYLCASSIRGGPEAFFGQGTRLTVV.

The gene calls are TRBV27 and TRBJ2-7; the D is unclear. Germline V CDR1 and CDR2: MNHEY, SMNVEV (reference sequence). The CDR3 consists of 13 residues. V gave up 6 bases and J gave up 1 base, with 10 bases separating them. The CDR3 bases are TGTGCCAGCAGATACACCGGGTCCTACGAGCAGTACTTC. Amino acid sequence: CASRYTGSYEQYF.